The rows below give T cell receptor beta chains drawn from one sample of a study of blood T cells in healthy people across ages. TCRdb passed the 5' RACE reads through MiXCR, listing each CDR3 protein once. The sample comprises nearly 800,000 distinct CDR3 sequences, about 61% of which are singletons, and around 24% rests with the top ten. The specimen sequenced was blood. The receptors stem from a man in his forties in good health. Both conserved end residues are part of each CDR3. The D gene is left open where the match is weak. Expanded clones are given a class, and other clones once, few, many or no size at all.

j_call,v_call,d_call,clone_size,cdr3_length,cdr3_nt,cdr3_aa
TRBJ2-3,TRBV9,NA,NA,15,TGTGCCAGCAGCGTAATAAGTGGGAGTACAGATACGCAGTATTTT,CASSVISGSTDTQYF
TRBJ2-3,TRBV6-5,NA,NA,15,TGTGCCAGCAGCCTAGACAGGGGAGGGGGAGATACGCAGTATTTT,CASSLDRGGGDTQYF
TRBJ2-1,TRBV20-1,NA,once,13,TGCAGTGCCATTCGCGGGACTTCAAGGGAGCAGTTCTTC,CSAIRGTSREQFF
TRBJ2-3,TRBV7-9,NA,NA,16,TGTGCCAGCAGCTCCCCGCTAGCGCTGACGACAGATACGCAGTATTTT,CASSSPLALTTDTQYF
TRBJ2-4,TRBV20-1,NA,NA,17,TGCAGTTCAGGGGGGGGGGCAGATGTACTAGCCAAAAACATTCAGTACTTC,CSSGGGADVLAKNIQYF
TRBJ2-3,TRBV27,NA,many,14,TGTGCCAGCAATGGGGCGCCGAGGGAGGATACGCAGTATTTT,CASNGAPREDTQYF
TRBJ2-3,TRBV7-3,NA,NA,16,TGTGCCAGCAGCTTAAGGGGGGCCGGGGTCACAGATACGCAGTATTTT,CASSLRGAGVTDTQYF
TRBJ2-5,TRBV5-1,NA,few,15,TGCGCCAGCAGCCCCCGGGGCGGGACAAAAGAGACCCAGTACTTC,CASSPRGGTKETQYF
TRBJ2-5,TRBV29-1,NA,NA,11,TGCAGCGTTTATTTGGTAGAGACCCAGTACTTC,CSVYLVETQYF
TRBJ2-5,TRBV5-8,TRBD2,few,15,TGTGCCGGAGGACTAGCTCGGTCGAGTGGGGAGACCCAGTACTTC,CAGGLARSSGETQYF
TRBJ1-2,TRBV29-1,NA,NA,16,TGCAGCGTGATGACAGAGTCGTCTACGGTTAACTATGGCTACACCTTC,CSVMTESSTVNYGYTF
TRBJ2-1,TRBV27,NA,NA,15,TGTGCCAGCAGTTCCGGGACGAACTCCTACAATGAGCAGTTCTTC,CASSSGTNSYNEQFF
TRBJ1-2,TRBV29-1,NA,few,14,TGCAGCGTGCGTCGGGGTTCCCTCTACCATGGCTACACCTTC,CSVRRGSLYHGYTF
TRBJ2-3,TRBV9,NA,NA,15,TGTGCCAGCAGCGTAGACGGACTCGGCACAGATACGCAGTATTTT,CASSVDGLGTDTQYF
TRBJ1-4,TRBV5-1,NA,NA,18,TGCGCCAGCAGCTTGAGGCGGCAACCACTAGCAACTAATGAAAAACTGTTTTTT,CASSLRRQPLATNEKLFF
TRBJ1-6,TRBV20-1,NA,few,15,TGCAGTGCTAGGAATGCGGGGGGTCGGGATTCACCCCTCCACTTT,CSARNAGGRDSPLHF
TRBJ2-1,TRBV5-1,TRBD2,NA,18,TGCGCCAGCAGCTTGGCATCTAGCGGGAGGCACTACGGGAATGAGCAGTTCTTC,CASSLASSGRHYGNEQFF
TRBJ1-6,TRBV6-2/TRBV6-3,NA,once,13,TGTGCCAGCAGTTACGGGACGGACGGCCCGCTCCACTTT,CASSYGTDGPLHF
TRBJ2-1,TRBV7-2,TRBD2,NA,14,TGTGCCAGCAGCTCGACTAGCGACCACAATGAGCAGTTCTTC,CASSSTSDHNEQFF
TRBJ2-7,TRBV29-1,TRBD1,NA,13,TGCAGCGGAGGACAGGGGATACCCTACGAGCAGTACTTC,CSGGQGIPYEQYF
TRBJ2-5,TRBV5-1,NA,NA,15,TGCGCCAGCAGCTTGCTAGGGGGAGATCGAGAGACCCAGTACTTC,CASSLLGGDRETQYF
TRBJ2-1,TRBV6-2/TRBV6-3,TRBD1,NA,15,TGTGCCAGCGTACAACCGGGACAGTACTACAATGAGCAGTTCTTC,CASVQPGQYYNEQFF
TRBJ2-7,TRBV20-1,TRBD1,NA,14,TGCAGTGCTAGGGATAACAGGGGCCCCTACGAGCAGTACTTC,CSARDNRGPYEQYF
TRBJ2-7,TRBV12-3/TRBV12-4,NA,NA,18,TGTGCCAGCAGGTTAGGGGGCTCCCCGGCGGGAGGCTCCTACGAGCAGTACTTC,CASRLGGSPAGGSYEQYF
TRBJ1-4,TRBV28,TRBD1,NA,15,TGTGCCAGCAGCCTACTGGGGACAGGGGATGAAAAGCTGTTTTTT,CASSLLGTGDEKLFF
TRBJ2-7,TRBV10-2,NA,NA,13,TGCGCCAGCAACAAACAGGTCGCCAACGAGCAGTACTTC,CASNKQVANEQYF
TRBJ2-4,TRBV5-6,TRBD2,NA,15,TGTGCCAGCAGGGAATGGACGGGGAGGGTGACGGAGCAGTACTTC,CASREWTGRVTEQYF
TRBJ1-1,TRBV20-1,NA,NA,13,TGCAGTGCTAGAGAGGGGGGGGGCACTGAAGCTTTCTTT,CSAREGGGTEAFF
TRBJ2-7,TRBV25-1,NA,NA,13,TGTGCCAGCAGTGAATACGGCGGGAACGAGCAGTACTTC,CASSEYGGNEQYF
TRBJ2-4,TRBV6-6,TRBD1,NA,14,TGTGCCAGCAGCCGCGGACAGGGGGCGGGGGAGCAGTACTTC,CASSRGQGAGEQYF
TRBJ2-3,TRBV20-1,NA,NA,15,TGCAGTGCTATAGCTATGGGCAGATTCACAGATACGCAGTATTTT,CSAIAMGRFTDTQYF
TRBJ2-3,TRBV20-1,NA,NA,14,TGCAGTGCTAGCGGGACAAGAAGCACAGATACGCAGTATTTT,CSASGTRSTDTQYF
TRBJ2-1,TRBV5-6,NA,few,12,TGTGCCAGCAGCCCGGTCAACAATGAGCAGTTCTTC,CASSPVNNEQFF
TRBJ2-5,TRBV5-6,NA,NA,16,TGTGCCAGCAGCCGATACGGTGGAGCCCTGCAAGAGACCCAGTACTTC,CASSRYGGALQETQYF
TRBJ2-5,TRBV20-1,NA,NA,14,TGCAGTGCTGGGACCCCCAGACAGATAGAGACCCAGTACTTC,CSAGTPRQIETQYF
TRBJ2-7,TRBV10-2,NA,few,14,TGCGCCAGCAGTGAGCAGGGATTAGTCAACGAGCAGTACTTC,CASSEQGLVNEQYF
TRBJ2-6,TRBV2,NA,few,15,TGTGCCAGCACGTACGTTTCTTCTGGGGCCAACGTCCTGACTTTC,CASTYVSSGANVLTF
TRBJ2-1,TRBV11-3,NA,few,12,TGTGCCAGCAGCCACTCCAACAATGAGCAGTTCTTC,CASSHSNNEQFF
TRBJ2-3,TRBV4-2,TRBD2,few,17,TGTGCCAGCAGCCAAACCCAGCGGGGGGGTAGCACAGATACGCAGTATTTT,CASSQTQRGGSTDTQYF
TRBJ2-5,TRBV13,NA,NA,14,TGTGCCAGCAGCTCGACGTTCGGCCCGGAGACCCAGTACTTC,CASSSTFGPETQYF
TRBJ2-7,TRBV28,NA,NA,11,TGTGCCAGCAGTTTCGGGCAAATTGGGTACTTC,CASSFGQIGYF
TRBJ2-7,TRBV18,NA,few,15,TGTGCCAGCTCACCACCATCCGTCAGCCTATACGAGCAGTACTTC,CASSPPSVSLYEQYF